These 23 T cell receptor beta chains came from one sample sequenced in a study of graft-versus-host responses after intestinal transplantation. Clones were sequenced by immunoSEQ multiplex PCR, and TCRdb holds only the in-frame ones, with some missing. The sample has tens of thousands of clones; 90% to 95% are singletons. Antigens for these TCRs are unknown. Sequenced material: unstimulated CD8+ T cells sorted from spleen or lymph node cells, taken before intestinal transplant. The receptors shown here come from a human donor who received an intestinal transplant.

In its sample, this clone was seen once. The chain recombines TRBV9 with TRBJ2-1; D unclear. The germline CDR1 and CDR2 sequences are SGDLS and YYNGEE. V lost 0 bases to trimming and J lost 4 bases, with 5 bases between them. The CDR3 sequence is 13 residues long. The CDR3 loop reads CASSVEQYNEQFF. The CDR3 DNA is TGTGCCAGCAGCGTAGAACAGTACAATGAGCAGTTCTTC.

This clone was seen just once. The chain has TRBV6-1 and TRBJ2-7, with TRBD2 matching 14 bases. Germline loops: CDR1 MNHNS, CDR2 SASEGT. The CDR3 loop spans 15 amino acids. Unmatched junction bases numbered 4, after V lost 6 bases and J lost 3 bases. This CDR3 reads CASRGTSGGVYEQYF. CDR3 DNA: TGTGCCAGCAGAGGGACTAGCGGGGGCGTCTACGAGCAGTACTTC.

The V call is TRBV2, the J call TRBJ1-5; D is possibly TRBD1 (6 bases). CDR3 length: 13 residues. The germline CDR1 and CDR2 sequences are SNHLY and FYNNEI. V gave up 6 bases and J gave up 7 bases, with 13 bases separating them. The DNA for the CDR3 is TGTGCCAGCAGGGCGAGGGGGTCGCAGCCCCAGCATTTT. This translates into CASRARGSQPQHF.

As to this clone: At the DNA level, this CDR3 is encoded by other sequences in the same sample as well. The chain carries TRBV27 and TRBJ2-1; unclear D gene. The CDR3 length is 13 residues. Germline CDR1 and CDR2: MNHEY and SMNVEV (reference sequence). Trimming took off 3 bases at V and 7 bases at J, with 10 bases between the two ends. For the CDR3, the DNA is TGTGCCAGCAGTTTGAGTAGCTCGAATGAGCAGTTCTTC. This sequence encodes CASSLSSSNEQFF.

In regard to this clone: An end of the junction differs from the germline gene, which may be a read error. The gene calls are TRBV28 and TRBJ2-3; 7 nucleotides match TRBD2. The CDR3 is 16 residues long. The germline CDR1 and CDR2 sequences are MDHEN and SYDVKM. The CDR3: CSSSPGTTRSTDTQYF. In DNA, the CDR3 is TGTTCCAGCAGTCCGGGGACTACTAGAAGCACAGATACGCAGTATTTT. The whole variable domain, remainder taken from reference TRBV28 and TRBJ2-3, is DVKVTQSSRYLVKRTGEKVFLECVQDMDHENMFWYRQDPGLGLRLIYFSYDVKMKEKGDIPEGYSVSREKKERFSLILESASTNQTSMYLCSSSPGTTRSTDTQYFGPGTRLTVL.

The rearrangement uses TRBV9 and TRBJ2-2; perhaps TRBD2 as D (5 bases). V lost 0 bases and J 1 base, leaving 10 bases between the germline ends. This CDR3 contains 16 residues. Germline V CDR1 and CDR2: SGDLS, YYNGEE. The CDR3 region has the DNA TGTGCCAGCAGCGTAGGTACGGGGATGAACACCGGGGAGCTGTTTTTT. Its protein product is CASSVGTGMNTGELFF.

V is TRBV7-8 and J is TRBJ2-1; TRBD1 matches at 8 bases. The CDR3 covers 16 residues. The V segment lost 4 bases and the J segment 9 bases; nucleotides outside the gene matches: 14. CDR1 and CDR2 (germline): SGHVS, FQNEAQ. Here the CDR3 reads CASSSGTGGFGGEQFF. CDR3 DNA: TGTGCCAGCAGCTCGGGGACAGGTGGGTTTGGCGGTGAGCAGTTCTTC.

The DNA of the CDR3 is TGCGCCAGCAGCCAGAAGACAGGACTCACCTACGAGCAGTACTTC. Protein: CASSQKTGLTYEQYF. The chain employs TRBV4-3 and TRBJ2-7, with D possibly matching TRBD1 (6 bases). From germline, CDR1 is LGHNA and CDR2 YSLEER. The CDR3 has 15 amino acids. With 3 bases removed from V and 2 bases from J, the gap between germline ends came to 14 bases.

The V and J genes are TRBV4-1 and TRBJ1-6, with D possibly matching TRBD1 (5 bases). Trimming removed 4 bases from V and 9 bases from J, with 19 bases in between. The length of the CDR3 is 16 residues. Germline loops: CDR1 MGHRA, CDR2 YSYEKL. CDR3 DNA sequence: TGCGCCAGCAGCCCGCCCCAGGGAGGTGTTGGTTCACCCCTCCACTTT. Translation: CASSPPQGGVGSPLHF.

The CDR3 bases are TGTGCCAGCAGTACAGGACAAGGATATAATTCACCCCTCCACTTT. It specifies CASSTGQGYNSPLHF. The V and J genes are TRBV6-4 and TRBJ1-6; a weak D match, TRBD1 (5 bases). Germline V gene data show CDR1 as MRHNA and CDR2 as SNTAGT. This CDR3 contains 15 residues. Trimming pared 5 bases from V and 4 bases from J, leaving 12 bases between.

The V gene is TRBV7-3, the J gene TRBJ2-7; 12 bases fit TRBD2. Germline CDR1 is SGHTA and CDR2 is FQGTGA. The ends lost 3 bases at V and 3 bases at J; junction bases unmatched: 3. This CDR3 contains 15 residues. The CDR3 here is CASSFLAGGGYEQYF. The CDR3 region has the DNA TGTGCCAGCAGCTTTCTAGCGGGGGGGGGCTACGAGCAGTACTTC.

The chain recombines TRBV13 with TRBJ1-1; TRBD1 is a possible D gene (6 bases). The length of the CDR3 is 14 residues. In germline, CDR1 is PRHDT, CDR2 FYEKMQ (reference sequence). The V end was cut by 7 bases, the J end by 1 base, with 13 bases between. CDR3 protein: CASTYGGRNTEAFF. CDR3 in DNA: TGTGCCAGCACCTACGGGGGGCGGAACACTGAAGCTTTCTTT.

This clone appeared once. The rearrangement links TRBV19 to TRBJ1-2, with D perhaps matching TRBD1 (5 bases). Trimming took 3 bases from V and 3 from J, leaving 8 bases between them. Germline V lookup: CDR1 LNHDA, CDR2 SQIVND (reference sequence). CDR3 length: 13 residues. CDR3 bases: TGTGCCAGTAGTATCGCCAGGGACTATGGCTACACCTTC. This codes for CASSIARDYGYTF.

The chain employs TRBV14 and TRBJ2-1, with a possible D match to TRBD2 (6 bases). Germline V gene data show CDR1 as SGHDN and CDR2 as FVKESK. Trimming shortened V by 1 base and J by 8 bases, and 15 bases separated the two germline ends. The CDR3 sequence is 15 residues long. CDR3 in amino acids: CASSQVSGGVDEQFF. The DNA of the CDR3 is TGTGCCAGCAGCCAAGTGTCAGGAGGGGTCGATGAGCAGTTCTTC.

The rearrangement joins TRBV4-2 to TRBJ2-2; 10 bases map to TRBD2. After removal of 7 bases from V and 3 bases from J, the junction contained 2 bases not matched to a gene. Germline V gene data show CDR1 as LGHNA and CDR2 as YNFKEQ. This CDR3 is 14 amino acids long. The CDR3 region has the DNA TGTGCCAGCAAAGGGACTAGCGACACCGGGGAGCTGTTTTTT. Translated, it gives CASKGTSDTGELFF.

The V gene is TRBV6-1, the J gene TRBJ1-3; D is possibly TRBD1 (6 bases). The CDR3 sequence is 13 residues long. V was trimmed by 6 bases and J by 4 bases, leaving 10 bases between them. Germline V lookup: CDR1 MNHNS, CDR2 SASEGT. The CDR3 spells CASRQGEGNTIYF. CDR3 coding DNA: TGTGCCAGCAGACAGGGTGAAGGAAACACCATATATTTT.

The J gene is TRBJ2-3, the V gene TRBV2; 7 bases map to TRBD2. The V and J ends lost 8 bases and 0 bases, in that order; junction bases with no gene match: 5. The CDR3 extends over 14 amino acids. Germline assignment: CDR1 SNHLY and CDR2 FYNNEI. This chain's CDR3 is CASLAGPSTDTQYF. In nucleotides, the CDR3 is TGTGCCAGCTTAGCGGGTCCTAGCACAGATACGCAGTATTTT.

CDR3 region: CASRDTLKNIQYF. CDR3 DNA: TGTGCCAGCAGGGACACGCTTAAAAACATTCAGTACTTC. The V call is TRBV2, the J call TRBJ2-4, with D possibly matching TRBD1 (5 bases). This CDR3 is 13 amino acids long. Germline V CDR1 and CDR2: SNHLY, FYNNEI. Trimming took off 6 bases at V and 4 bases at J, with 10 bases between the two ends.

The rearrangement joins TRBV4-2 to TRBJ2-2; no clear D gene. CDR1 and CDR2 (germline): LGHNA, YNFKEQ. The CDR3 spans 13 residues. Deletions cut 4 bases from V and 3 bases from J, with 6 bases between. CDR3 coding DNA: TGTGCCAGCAGCCGACTCGACACCGGGGAGCTGTTTTTT. Amino acids: CASSRLDTGELFF.

The count of this clone is one. The rearrangement uses TRBV6-1 and TRBJ2-5; TRBD2 might be the D (6 bases). CDR1 MNHNS and CDR2 SASEGT come from the germline V gene. The CDR3 has 13 residues. V dropped 1 base and J dropped 5 bases, with 8 bases sitting between them. As DNA, the CDR3 is TGTGCCAGCAGTGAAGATGGGGGGGAGACCCAGTACTTC. It yields the protein CASSEDGGETQYF.

The chain joins TRBV11-2 to TRBJ1-1; D is unresolved. Trimming removed 1 base from V and 4 bases from J, with 7 bases in between. The CDR3 is made up of 13 amino acids. Germline V CDR1 and CDR2: SGHAT, FQNNGV. The CDR3 reads CASSLGVGTEAFF. CDR3 in DNA: TGTGCCAGCAGCTTAGGTGTCGGCACTGAAGCTTTCTTT.

This chain uses TRBV6-1 with TRBJ2-7; 9 nucleotides match TRBD2. This CDR3 is 17 amino acids long. J was trimmed by 3 bases and V by 0 bases; bases with no gene match: 9. Germline CDR1 MNHNS, CDR2 SASEGT. CDR3: CASSEAGGRASIYEQYF. CDR3 coding DNA: TGTGCCAGCAGTGAAGCGGGCGGGAGGGCCTCCATCTACGAGCAGTACTTC.

Here the CDR3 DNA reads TGTGCCAGTAGTCCCCAAGACAGCGCCCTGACAGACCTGTACTGGACCGGGGAGCTGTTTTTT. It specifies CASSPQDSALTDLYWTGELFF. The rearrangement joins TRBV19 to TRBJ2-2; a weak D match, TRBD1 (5 bases). This CDR3 region has 21 residues. Trimming took 5 bases from V and 5 from J, leaving 33 bases between them. Germline CDR1 LNHDA, CDR2 SQIVND (reference sequence).